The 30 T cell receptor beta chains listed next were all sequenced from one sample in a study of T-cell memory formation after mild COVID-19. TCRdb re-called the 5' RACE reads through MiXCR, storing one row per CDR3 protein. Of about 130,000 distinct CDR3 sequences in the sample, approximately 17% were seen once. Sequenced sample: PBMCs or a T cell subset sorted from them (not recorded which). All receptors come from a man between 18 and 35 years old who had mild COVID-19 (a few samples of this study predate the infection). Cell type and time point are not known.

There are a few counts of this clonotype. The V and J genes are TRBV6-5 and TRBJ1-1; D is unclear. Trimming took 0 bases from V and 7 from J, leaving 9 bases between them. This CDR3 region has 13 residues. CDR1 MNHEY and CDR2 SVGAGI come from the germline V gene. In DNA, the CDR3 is TGTGCCAGCAGTTACTCGTATATGAATGAAGCTTTCTTT. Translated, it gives CASSYSYMNEAFF.

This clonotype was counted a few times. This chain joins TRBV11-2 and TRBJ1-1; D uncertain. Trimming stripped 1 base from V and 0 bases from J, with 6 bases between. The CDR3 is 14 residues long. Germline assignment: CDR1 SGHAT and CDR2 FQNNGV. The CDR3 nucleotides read TGTGCCAGCAGCTTAGTCGGTATGAACACTGAAGCTTTCTTT. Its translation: CASSLVGMNTEAFF. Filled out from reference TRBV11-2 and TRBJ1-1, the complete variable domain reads EAGVAQSPRYKIIEKRQSVAFWCNPISGHATLYWYQQILGQGPKLLIQFQNNGVVDDSQLPKDRFSAERLKGVDSTLKIQPAKLEDSAVYLCASSLVGMNTEAFFGQGTRLTVV.

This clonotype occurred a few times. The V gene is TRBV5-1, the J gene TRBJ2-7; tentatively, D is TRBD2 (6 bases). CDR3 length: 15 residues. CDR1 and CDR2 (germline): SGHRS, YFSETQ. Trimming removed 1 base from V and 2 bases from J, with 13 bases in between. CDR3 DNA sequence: TGCGCCAGCAGCTTGATAGGCGGGGCCCCCTACGAGCAGTACTTC. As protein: CASSLIGGAPYEQYF.

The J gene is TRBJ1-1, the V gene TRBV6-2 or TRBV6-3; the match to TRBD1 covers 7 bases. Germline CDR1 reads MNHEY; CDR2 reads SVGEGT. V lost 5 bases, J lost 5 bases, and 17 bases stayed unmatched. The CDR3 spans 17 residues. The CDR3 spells CASSKPLWTGRETEAFF. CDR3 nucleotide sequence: TGTGCCAGCAGTAAACCACTCTGGACAGGAAGGGAAACTGAAGCTTTCTTT.

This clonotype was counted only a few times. The DNA of the CDR3 is TGTGCCAGCAGCACCTCGACCGGGGGGGCGTCCTACAATGAGCAGTTCTTC. Translation: CASSTSTGGASYNEQFF. The chain recombines TRBV5-5 with TRBJ2-1; TRBD2 matches 8 bases. Trimming at V came to 4 bases and at J to 1 base, leaving 10 bases not matched to a gene. Germline CDR1 SGHKS, CDR2 YYEKEE (reference sequence). The CDR3 totals 17 residues.

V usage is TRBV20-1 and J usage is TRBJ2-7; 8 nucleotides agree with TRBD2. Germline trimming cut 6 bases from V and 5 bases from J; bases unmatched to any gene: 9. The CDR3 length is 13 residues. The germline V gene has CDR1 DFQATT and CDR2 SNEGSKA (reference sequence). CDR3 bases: TGCAGTGCCCCCGGGACTAGTCTGAACGAGCAGTACTTC. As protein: CSAPGTSLNEQYF.

Written as DNA, the CDR3 is TGTGCCAGCTCACCAATCGAGTTGGTCACCGGGGAGCTGTTTTTT. Its protein product is CASSPIELVTGELFF. The chain carries TRBV18 and TRBJ2-2; D unresolved. V lost 2 bases and J 4 bases, leaving 11 bases between the germline ends. Germline V lookup: CDR1 KGHSH, CDR2 LQKENI. The CDR3 runs 15 residues.

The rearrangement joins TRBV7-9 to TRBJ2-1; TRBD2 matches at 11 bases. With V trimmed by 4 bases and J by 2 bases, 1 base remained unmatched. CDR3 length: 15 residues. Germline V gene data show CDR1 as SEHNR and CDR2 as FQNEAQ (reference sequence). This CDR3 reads CASSSSGGTYNEQFF. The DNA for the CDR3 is TGTGCCAGCAGCTCTAGCGGGGGGACCTACAATGAGCAGTTCTTC.

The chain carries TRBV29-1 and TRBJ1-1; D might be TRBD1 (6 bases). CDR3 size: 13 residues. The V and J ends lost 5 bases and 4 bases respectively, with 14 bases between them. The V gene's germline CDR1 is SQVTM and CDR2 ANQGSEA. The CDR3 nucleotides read TGCAGCGTTTACAGGGACGGGGGCACTGAAGCTTTCTTT. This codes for CSVYRDGGTEAFF.

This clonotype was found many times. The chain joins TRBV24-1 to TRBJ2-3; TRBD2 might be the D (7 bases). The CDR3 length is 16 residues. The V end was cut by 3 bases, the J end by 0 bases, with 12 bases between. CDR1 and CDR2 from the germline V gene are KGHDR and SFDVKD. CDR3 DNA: TGTGCCACCAGTGATACGGGGGGCCGCAGCACAGATACGCAGTATTTT. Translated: CATSDTGGRSTDTQYF.

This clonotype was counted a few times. This CDR3 reads CASSFTGGIETQYF. Here the CDR3 DNA reads TGTGCCAGCAGTTTTACGGGGGGTATAGAGACCCAGTACTTC. The chain uses TRBV12-3 or TRBV12-4 and TRBJ2-5, with 7 bases matching TRBD2. Trimming cost V 3 bases and J 4 bases; bases outside gene matches: 5. This CDR3 has 14 amino acids.

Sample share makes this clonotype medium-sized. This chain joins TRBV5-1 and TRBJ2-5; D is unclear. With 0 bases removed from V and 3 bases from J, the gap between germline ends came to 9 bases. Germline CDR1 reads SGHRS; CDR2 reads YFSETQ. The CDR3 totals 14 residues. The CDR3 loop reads CASSLGNGEETQYF. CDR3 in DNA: TGCGCCAGCAGCTTGGGGAATGGAGAAGAGACCCAGTACTTC.

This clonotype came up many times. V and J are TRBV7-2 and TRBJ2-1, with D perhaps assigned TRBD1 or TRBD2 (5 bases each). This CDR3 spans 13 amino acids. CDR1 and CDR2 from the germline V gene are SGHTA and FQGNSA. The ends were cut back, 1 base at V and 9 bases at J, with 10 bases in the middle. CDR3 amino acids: CASSLGRGSEQFF. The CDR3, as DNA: TGTGCCAGCAGCTTAGGACGGGGCAGTGAGCAGTTCTTC.

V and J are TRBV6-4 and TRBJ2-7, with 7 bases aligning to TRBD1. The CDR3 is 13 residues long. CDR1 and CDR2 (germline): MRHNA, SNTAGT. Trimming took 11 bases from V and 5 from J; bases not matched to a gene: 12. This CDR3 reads CAWRDRVTDEQYF. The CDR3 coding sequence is TGTGCCTGGCGAGACAGGGTAACGGACGAGCAGTACTTC.

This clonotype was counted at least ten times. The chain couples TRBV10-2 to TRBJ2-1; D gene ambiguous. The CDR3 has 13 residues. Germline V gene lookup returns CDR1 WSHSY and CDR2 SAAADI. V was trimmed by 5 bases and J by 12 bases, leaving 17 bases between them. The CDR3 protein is CASSLAWGVTQFF. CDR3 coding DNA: TGCGCCAGCAGTCTGGCCTGGGGTGTAACGCAGTTCTTC.

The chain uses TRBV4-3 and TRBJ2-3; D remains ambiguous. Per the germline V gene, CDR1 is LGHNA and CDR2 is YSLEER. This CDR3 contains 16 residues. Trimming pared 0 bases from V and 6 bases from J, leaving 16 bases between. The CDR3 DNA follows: TGCGCCAGCAGCCAAGATTCAAGGGTGGTTGGGGATACGCAGTATTTT. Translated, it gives CASSQDSRVVGDTQYF.

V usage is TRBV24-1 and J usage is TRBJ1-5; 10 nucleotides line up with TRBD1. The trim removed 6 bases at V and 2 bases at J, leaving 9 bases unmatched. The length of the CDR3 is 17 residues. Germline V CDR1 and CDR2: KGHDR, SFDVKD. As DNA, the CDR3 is TGTGCCACCAGTCGGGACAGGGGCCCCAGGGGCAATCAGCCCCAGCATTTT. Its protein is CATSRDRGPRGNQPQHF.

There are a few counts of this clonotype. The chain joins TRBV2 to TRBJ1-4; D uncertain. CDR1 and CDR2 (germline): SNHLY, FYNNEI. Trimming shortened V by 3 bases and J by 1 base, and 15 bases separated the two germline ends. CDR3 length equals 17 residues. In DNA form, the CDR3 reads TGTGCCAGCAGTGATCCCCTGTGGTTCCGAACTAATGAAAAACTGTTTTTT. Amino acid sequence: CASSDPLWFRTNEKLFF.

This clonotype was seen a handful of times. The CDR3 sequence: CASSYQAGWVNYEQYF. The DNA for the CDR3 is TGTGCCAGCAGTTACCAGGCAGGGTGGGTGAACTACGAGCAGTACTTC. The chain is built from TRBV6-5 and TRBJ2-7, with TRBD1 as a possible D gene (5 bases). Per the germline V gene, CDR1 is MNHEY and CDR2 is SVGAGI. Deletions cut 2 bases from V and 3 bases from J, with 17 bases between. This CDR3 is built from 16 residues.

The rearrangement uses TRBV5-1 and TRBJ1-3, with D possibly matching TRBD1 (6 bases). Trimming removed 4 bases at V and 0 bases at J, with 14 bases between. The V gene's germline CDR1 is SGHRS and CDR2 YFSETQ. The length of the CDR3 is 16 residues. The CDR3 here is CASSPLQGRSGNTIYF. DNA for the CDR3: TGCGCCAGCAGCCCGTTACAGGGACGCTCTGGAAACACCATATATTTT.

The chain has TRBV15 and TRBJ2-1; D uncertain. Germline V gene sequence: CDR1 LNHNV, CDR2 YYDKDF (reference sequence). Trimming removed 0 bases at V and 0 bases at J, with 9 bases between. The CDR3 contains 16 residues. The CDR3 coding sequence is TGTGCCACCAGCAGAGAGGCTATGAGCTCCTACAATGAGCAGTTCTTC. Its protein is CATSREAMSSYNEQFF.

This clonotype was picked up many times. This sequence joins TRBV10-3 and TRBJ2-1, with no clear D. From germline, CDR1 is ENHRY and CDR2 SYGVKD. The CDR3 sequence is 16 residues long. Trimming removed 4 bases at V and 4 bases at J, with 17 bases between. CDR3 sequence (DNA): TGTGCCATCAGTGTTGGTCTAGTGGCAGAGTACAATGAGCAGTTCTTC. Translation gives CAISVGLVAEYNEQFF.

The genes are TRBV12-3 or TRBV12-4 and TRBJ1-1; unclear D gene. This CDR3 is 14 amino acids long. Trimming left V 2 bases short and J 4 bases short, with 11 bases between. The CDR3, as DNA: TGTGCCAGCAGTTTATACCCAGGTACCACTGAAGCTTTCTTT. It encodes CASSLYPGTTEAFF.

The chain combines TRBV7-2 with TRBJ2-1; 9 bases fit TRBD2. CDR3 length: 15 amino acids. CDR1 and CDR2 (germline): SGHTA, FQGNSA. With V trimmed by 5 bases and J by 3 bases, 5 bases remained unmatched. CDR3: CASSQSGGYYNEQFF. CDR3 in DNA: TGTGCCAGCAGCCAGAGCGGGGGGTACTACAATGAGCAGTTCTTC.

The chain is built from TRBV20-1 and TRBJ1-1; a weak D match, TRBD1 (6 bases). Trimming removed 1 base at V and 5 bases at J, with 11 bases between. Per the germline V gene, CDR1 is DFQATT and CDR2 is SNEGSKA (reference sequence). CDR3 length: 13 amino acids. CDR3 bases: TGCAGTGCTAGAGGGGGGGCGCTTACTGAAGCTTTCTTT. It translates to CSARGGALTEAFF.

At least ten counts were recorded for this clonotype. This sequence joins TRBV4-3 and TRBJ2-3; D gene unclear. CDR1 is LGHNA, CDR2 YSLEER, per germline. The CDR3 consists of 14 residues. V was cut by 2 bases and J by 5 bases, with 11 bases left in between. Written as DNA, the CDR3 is TGCGCCAGCAGCCAAAACTCGGTCAGAGATACGCAGTATTTT. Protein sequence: CASSQNSVRDTQYF.

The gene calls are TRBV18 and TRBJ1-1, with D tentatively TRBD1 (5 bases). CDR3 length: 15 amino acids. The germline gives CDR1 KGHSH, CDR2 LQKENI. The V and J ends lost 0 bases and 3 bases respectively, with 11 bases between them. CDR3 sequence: CASSPPSQVDTEAFF. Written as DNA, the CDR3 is TGTGCCAGCTCACCACCGTCACAGGTGGACACTGAAGCTTTCTTT.

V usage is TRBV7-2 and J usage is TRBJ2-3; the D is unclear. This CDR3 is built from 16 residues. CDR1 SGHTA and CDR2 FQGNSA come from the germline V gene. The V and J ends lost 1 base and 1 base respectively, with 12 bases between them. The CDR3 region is CASSLVPGRGTDTQYF. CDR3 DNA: TGTGCCAGCAGCTTAGTACCGGGCCGGGGCACAGATACGCAGTATTTT.

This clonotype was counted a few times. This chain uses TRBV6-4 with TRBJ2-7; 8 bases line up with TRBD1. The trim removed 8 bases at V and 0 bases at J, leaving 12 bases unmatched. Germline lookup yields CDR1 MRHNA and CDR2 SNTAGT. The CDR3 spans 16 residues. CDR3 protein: CASPPRRQGASYEQYV. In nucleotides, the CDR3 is TGTGCCAGCCCCCCTAGGCGGCAGGGGGCCTCCTACGAGCAGTACGTC.

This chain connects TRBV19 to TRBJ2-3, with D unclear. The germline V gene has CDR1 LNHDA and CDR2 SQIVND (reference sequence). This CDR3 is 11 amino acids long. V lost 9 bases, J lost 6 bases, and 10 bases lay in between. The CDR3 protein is CASQAGDTQYF. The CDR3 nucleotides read TGTGCCAGCCAGGCCGGGGATACGCAGTATTTT.